These 30 T cell receptor beta chains originate from one sample sequenced in a study of molecular identifiers for immune sequencing clone quantification. TCRdb re-called the PCR reads with MiXCR, one entry per CDR3 protein. Of some 40,000 distinct CDR3 sequences in the sample, about a fifth were seen once. Sequencing was performed on naive CD8+ T cells from blood, with Jurkat cell RNA spiked in. Documented subset: FACS-sorted CD8+CD4-CCR7+CD45RA+ naive T cells. Receptors originate from a human donor in good health. Some libraries in this study had Jurkat cell RNA spiked in.

This clonotype was counted many times. The chain combines TRBV29-1 with TRBJ2-2; D perhaps matches TRBD2 (6 bases). Deletions cut 6 bases from V and 5 bases from J, with 13 bases between. The germline V gene encodes CDR1 SQVTM and CDR2 ANQGSEA. This CDR3 spans 13 amino acids. The CDR3 loop reads CSVINGGTGELFF. CDR3 nucleotide sequence: TGCAGCGTCATTAATGGGGGGACCGGGGAGCTGTTTTTT.

This clonotype was recorded at least ten times. The chain recombines TRBV23-1 with TRBJ2-3; D is unclear. TRBV23-1 is flagged as an ORF with uncertain function. The CDR3 loop spans 12 amino acids. V lost 0 bases, J lost 4 bases, and 2 bases lay in between. The CDR3 loop reads CASSQSSDTQYF. CDR3 sequence (DNA): TGCGCCAGCAGTCAATCTTCAGATACGCAGTATTTT.

This clonotype occurred many times. The junction and the germline gene differ at one end; a read error may be behind it. V is TRBV7-2 and J is TRBJ2-1; D is tentatively TRBD1 or TRBD2 (5 bases each). Germline lookup yields CDR1 SGHTA and CDR2 FQGNSA. The CDR3 is 13 amino acids. Here the CDR3 DNA reads TGTGCCAGCAGCTCGGGACCTTACAGTGAGCAGTTCTTC. It yields the protein CASSSGPYSEQFF.

The genes are TRBV3-1 and TRBJ2-7; tentatively, D is TRBD1 (5 bases). This CDR3 spans 15 amino acids. Germline V lookup: CDR1 LGHDT, CDR2 YNNKEL (reference sequence). V was trimmed by 0 bases and J by 4 bases, leaving 13 bases between them. CDR3 sequence (DNA): TGTGCCAGCAGCCAAGATTGGGGCGATTTATACGAGCAGTACTTC. Protein sequence: CASSQDWGDLYEQYF.

This clonotype was recorded at least ten times. The V gene is TRBV12-3 or TRBV12-4, the J gene TRBJ2-3; 9 nucleotides agree with TRBD2. There are 15 residues in the CDR3. V gave up 6 bases and J gave up 0 bases; unmatched junction bases: 4. As DNA, the CDR3 is TGTGCCAGCAGCCACGGACTAGCGAGCACAGATACGCAGTATTTT. Translated: CASSHGLASTDTQYF.

This clonotype has only a few counts. The V and J genes are TRBV27 and TRBJ2-5; D tentatively fits TRBD1 or TRBD2 (5 bases each). The CDR3 runs to 12 residues. Trimming removed 5 bases from V and 4 bases from J, with 8 bases in between. The germline V gene encodes CDR1 MNHEY and CDR2 SMNVEV (reference sequence). The CDR3 DNA is TGTGCCAGCAGTCCGGGGCCAGAGACCCAGTACTTC. Protein product: CASSPGPETQYF.

The chain carries TRBV27 and TRBJ2-7; TRBD1 matches 8 bases. Germline V gene sequence: CDR1 MNHEY, CDR2 SMNVEV (reference sequence). The CDR3 covers 14 residues. V lost 5 bases and J lost 5; bases outside the gene matches: 8. The CDR3 sequence is CASSPPDREDEQYF. DNA of the CDR3: TGTGCCAGCAGTCCTCCGGACAGGGAGGACGAGCAGTACTTC.

The table lists this clonotype with many counts. The chain has TRBV7-9 and TRBJ2-7, with TRBD2 matching 7 bases. CDR1 and CDR2 from the germline V gene are SEHNR and FQNEAQ (reference sequence). V shed 5 bases, J shed 4 bases, and the junction held 14 bases outside the gene matches. The CDR3 consists of 16 residues. The CDR3 bases are TGTGCCAGCAGCCCTCCAGTGGGAGGGCCCAGGTACGAGCAGTACTTC. This codes for CASSPPVGGPRYEQYF.

This clonotype was observed many times. The chain is built from TRBV28 and TRBJ2-2; tentative D call: TRBD1 (6 bases). V was trimmed by 3 bases and J by 6 bases, leaving 20 bases between them. Germline values: CDR1 MDHEN, CDR2 SYDVKM. The CDR3 totals 17 residues. CDR3 DNA: TGTGCCAGCAGTTTGGGGAGAGGGGACATCGGGGCCGGGGAGCTGTTTTTT. Protein: CASSLGRGDIGAGELFF. Looking up the rest from reference TRBV28 and TRBJ2-2 gives the full variable domain: DVKVTQSSRYLVKRTGEKVFLECVQDMDHENMFWYRQDPGLGLRLIYFSYDVKMKEKGDIPEGYSVSREKKERFSLILESASTNQTSMYLCASSLGRGDIGAGELFFGEGSRLTVL.

In this sample, this clonotype turned up many times. This rearrangement joins TRBV27 to TRBJ2-7; TRBD1 is a possible D gene (5 bases). Germline CDR1 reads MNHEY; CDR2 reads SMNVEV (reference sequence). CDR3 length: 13 amino acids. With 3 bases removed from V and 2 bases from J, the gap between germline ends came to 8 bases. Here the CDR3 DNA reads TGTGCCAGCAGTTTCGGCAGGGCCTACGAGCAGTACTTC. Amino acids: CASSFGRAYEQYF.

This clonotype was detected ten times or more. This sequence joins TRBV29-1 and TRBJ2-3, with D uncertain. Germline lookup yields CDR1 SQVTM and CDR2 ANQGSEA. The germline V and J ends were trimmed by 4 bases and 5 bases, with 4 bases remaining between them. The CDR3 is made up of 10 amino acids. Here the CDR3 DNA reads TGCAGCGTTGTCCGAGATACGCAGTATTTT. Translated: CSVVRDTQYF.

This clonotype was observed many times. The rearrangement joins TRBV15 to TRBJ2-1, with D possibly TRBD2 on 5 matching bases. This CDR3 is 11 amino acids long. Germline V gives CDR1 LNHNV, CDR2 YYDKDF (reference sequence). The ends were cut back, 8 bases at V and 12 bases at J, with 14 bases in the middle. The CDR3 DNA reads as TGTGCCACCCAAGAGGGTTGGCGGCAGTTCTTC. Its protein is CATQEGWRQFF.

This clonotype has ten or more counts. The V and J genes are TRBV6-2 or TRBV6-3 and TRBJ2-7; 9 positions match TRBD1. Germline V gives CDR1 MNHEY, CDR2 SVGEGT. The CDR3 sequence is 19 residues long. The trim removed 3 bases at V and 2 bases at J, leaving 17 bases unmatched. DNA for the CDR3: TGTGCCAGCAGTTATTTTTCGCCTCTCCGGGACAGGGATACCTACGAGCAGTACTTC. Protein: CASSYFSPLRDRDTYEQYF.

A few counts support this clonotype. This rearrangement joins TRBV28 to TRBJ2-7; 15 nucleotides agree with TRBD2. From germline, CDR1 is MDHEN and CDR2 SYDVKM. The ends lost 7 bases at V and 6 bases at J; junction bases unmatched: 13. The CDR3 length is 17 residues. This chain's CDR3 is CASNSGPGLAGGTEQYF. CDR3 bases: TGTGCCAGCAACTCCGGCCCCGGACTAGCGGGAGGGACCGAGCAGTACTTC.

The gene calls are TRBV28 and TRBJ2-7; 10 positions match TRBD1. The CDR3 is made up of 15 amino acids. Per the germline V gene, CDR1 is MDHEN and CDR2 is SYDVKM. The junction had 9 bases not matched to a gene; V was cut back by 7 bases and J by 3 bases. The CDR3 DNA reads TGTGCCAGCACCATACGACAGGGGGCCGGCTACGAGCAGTACTTC. It specifies CASTIRQGAGYEQYF.

This clonotype was seen ten or more times. V and J are TRBV6-5 and TRBJ2-3; D unresolved. The V gene lost 3 bases and the J gene lost 4 bases, with 2 bases spanning the gap. The CDR3 runs 11 residues. CDR1 and CDR2 (germline): MNHEY, SVGAGI. The DNA of the CDR3 is TGTGCCAGCAGTTATTCAGATACGCAGTATTTT. This encodes CASSYSDTQYF.

This clonotype was observed a single time. The chain uses TRBV7-8 and TRBJ2-1; TRBD2 agrees at 9 bases. The CDR3 runs 16 residues. Germline CDR1 reads SGHVS; CDR2 reads FQNEAQ. V trimming: 7 bases; J trimming: 1 base; junction bases outside the gene matches: 8. CDR3 protein: CASILAGGVSYNEQFF. DNA for the CDR3: TGTGCCAGCATCTTGGCGGGAGGGGTTTCCTACAATGAGCAGTTCTTC.

Comment on this clonotype: The junction and the germline gene differ at one end; a read error may be behind it. The chain joins TRBV7-6 to TRBJ2-2; 12 bases fit TRBD2. This CDR3 is 15 amino acids long. CDR1 and CDR2 from the germline V gene are SGHVS and FNYEAQ. DNA for the CDR3: TGTGCCGGCAGCTTGACTAGCGGGAGCTCCGGGGAGCTGTTTTTT. Translating gives CAGSLTSGSSGELFF. Variable domain in full (rest from reference TRBV7-6 and TRBJ2-2): GAGVSQSPRYKVTKRGQDVALRCDPISGHVSLYWYRQALGQGPEFLTYFNYEAQQDKSGLPNDRFSAERPEGSISTLTIQRTEQRDSAMYRCAGSLTSGSSGELFFGEGSRLTVL.

This clonotype was picked up many times. In DNA form, the CDR3 reads TGTGCCAGCAGCTACGGACTTACCTACGAGCAGTACTTC. It translates to CASSYGLTYEQYF. This chain uses TRBV11-2 with TRBJ2-7, with a tentative D call TRBD2 (5 bases). The V end was cut by 4 bases, the J end by 2 bases, with 9 bases between. The CDR3 runs 13 residues. Germline CDR1 reads SGHAT; CDR2 reads FQNNGV.

This clonotype was seen ten or more times. The rearrangement joins TRBV4-3 to TRBJ1-3; TRBD1 matches 7 bases. This CDR3 spans 17 amino acids. The junction had 10 bases not matched to a gene; V was cut back by 5 bases and J by 0 bases. Germline CDR1 reads LGHNA; CDR2 reads YSLEER. The CDR3 here is CASSDGTATDSGNTIYF. The CDR3 coding sequence is TGCGCCAGCAGCGACGGGACAGCGACCGACTCTGGAAACACCATATATTTT.

This clonotype occurred a few times. This chain connects TRBV4-3 to TRBJ2-7, with D possibly TRBD1 on 6 matching bases. The CDR3 extends over 14 amino acids. From germline, CDR1 is LGHNA and CDR2 YSLEER. Trimming removed 1 base at V and 6 bases at J, with 13 bases between. As DNA, the CDR3 is TGCGCCAGCAGCCAAGTTTACAGGGACCGCGAGCAGTACTTC. The encoded protein is CASSQVYRDREQYF.

In its sample, this clonotype was seen many times. J is TRBJ2-2 and V is TRBV6-5, with TRBD1 identical over 7 bases. This CDR3 spans 13 amino acids. Germline V gene data show CDR1 as MNHEY and CDR2 as SVGAGI. Trimming removed 6 bases from V and 9 bases from J; junction bases left unmatched: 7. This chain's CDR3 is CASRDGDSRELFF. The DNA of the CDR3 is TGTGCCAGCAGAGATGGGGACAGTCGGGAGCTGTTTTTT.

In its sample, this clonotype was seen once. Since a much larger clone is just one base distant, this may be a read error. J is TRBJ2-1 and V is TRBV6-2 or TRBV6-3; D is undetermined. Germline CDR1 is MNHEY and CDR2 is SVGEGT. V gave up 0 bases and J gave up 12 bases, with 6 bases separating them. This CDR3 comprises 11 residues. The CDR3 region has the DNA TGTGCCAGCAGTTACTCGGGTGGGCAGTTCTTC. This translates into CASSYSGGQFF.

This clonotype was counted at least ten times. This chain uses TRBV4-3 with TRBJ2-1, with 12 positions matching TRBD2. Germline CDR1 is LGHNA and CDR2 is YSLEER. The CDR3 is 18 residues long. The ends lost 1 base at V and 0 bases at J; junction bases unmatched: 4. CDR3: CASSQAETSGSSYNEQFF. In nucleotides, the CDR3 is TGCGCCAGCAGCCAAGCGGAGACTAGCGGGAGCTCCTACAATGAGCAGTTCTTC.

This clonotype was picked up many times. The V call is TRBV11-2, the J call TRBJ2-7, with 8 positions matching TRBD2. Germline lookup yields CDR1 SGHAT and CDR2 FQNNGV. The CDR3 sequence is 13 residues long. V lost 3 bases, J lost 6 bases, and 4 bases stayed unmatched. The CDR3 DNA is TGTGCCAGCAGCTTTCGGGGGGGCTCCGAGCAGTACTTC. It translates to CASSFRGGSEQYF.

This clonotype was picked up a small number of times. Written as DNA, the CDR3 is TGTGCCAGCAGTTTGTCAGGGCCCGATACGCAGTATTTT. Translating gives CASSLSGPDTQYF. V gene TRBV28 combines with J gene TRBJ2-3; D might be TRBD1 (5 bases). V was trimmed by 3 bases and J by 6 bases, leaving 10 bases between them. The CDR3 length is 13 residues. Germline V gene data show CDR1 as MDHEN and CDR2 as SYDVKM. The complete variable domain, with remaining parts taken from reference TRBV28 and TRBJ2-3, reads DVKVTQSSRYLVKRTGEKVFLECVQDMDHENMFWYRQDPGLGLRLIYFSYDVKMKEKGDIPEGYSVSREKKERFSLILESASTNQTSMYLCASSLSGPDTQYFGPGTRLTVL.

This clonotype was observed a few times. Being one base from a much bigger clone, this may be a read error. As the CDR3 is not closed by the conserved phenylalanine or tryptophan, this likely results from a read error. The chain carries TRBV6-1 and TRBJ1-3, with D unresolved. Per the germline V gene, CDR1 is MNHNS and CDR2 is SASEGT. V was trimmed by 6 bases and J by 3 bases, leaving 3 bases between them. CDR3 length equals 11 residues. The DNA of the CDR3 is TGTGCCAGCAGGGTTGGAAACACCATATATTCT. Amino acid sequence: CASRVGNTIYS.

This clonotype has ten or more counts. The chain employs TRBV4-1 and TRBJ2-5, with a tentative D call TRBD2 (5 bases). The V gene's germline CDR1 is MGHRA and CDR2 YSYEKL. CDR3 size: 15 residues. Trimming removed 3 bases from V and 5 bases from J, with 16 bases in between. This CDR3 reads CASSQKTRAGETQYF. CDR3 sequence (DNA): TGCGCCAGCAGCCAGAAAACTAGGGCCGGGGAGACCCAGTACTTC.

This clonotype was seen more than once but under ten times. The chain is built from TRBV7-9 and TRBJ2-7; 8 positions agree with TRBD2. Germline V gives CDR1 SEHNR, CDR2 FQNEAQ (reference sequence). CDR3 size: 13 residues. Trimming at V came to 10 bases and at J to 0 bases, leaving 5 bases not matched to a gene. The CDR3 protein is CAISGGSSYEQYF. The CDR3 bases are TGTGCCATCTCGGGGGGGAGCTCCTACGAGCAGTACTTC.

Comment on this clonotype: A much larger clone lies one base from this, so it may be a read error. The genes are TRBV7-9 and TRBJ2-1, with 14 bases that match TRBD2. CDR3 length equals 17 residues. Germline lookup yields CDR1 SEHNR and CDR2 FQNEAQ (reference sequence). V was pared by 4 bases and J by 5 bases, with 7 bases of the junction left unmatched. CDR3 sequence (DNA): TGTGCCAGCAGCTCGGGACTAGCGGGAGTTATGGACAATGAGCAGTTCTTC. It yields the protein CASSSGLAGVMDNEQFF.